A single sample is the source of the 29 T cell receptor beta chains below, sequenced in a study of untreated major depressive disorder. General observations from the study: Depressed patients' CD4+ T cells carried increased TRBV05-01 (Vbeta 5.1) usage versus control CD4+ T cells.

These TCRs are of unknown antigen specificity. Produced via immunoSEQ multiplex PCR; TCRdb's table is partial and in-frame only. Counted here are roughly 13,000 clones, over 80% occurring once; the ten biggest clones make up about 1.7%. Input material: CD4+ T cells from PBMCs. The receptor source for this set is a woman in her thirties with major depressive disorder.

The V call is TRBV5-1, the J call TRBJ2-7, with TRBD2 as a possible D gene (5 bases). The CDR3 spans 15 residues. With 0 bases removed from V and 4 bases from J, the gap between germline ends came to 14 bases. Germline V gene data show CDR1 as SGHRS and CDR2 as YFSETQ. The DNA for the CDR3 is TGCGCCAGCAGCTTGGCTGCCGGGGTGGAGTACGAGCAGTACTTC. Amino acid sequence: CASSLAAGVEYEQYF.

The chain uses TRBV10-3 and TRBJ1-1; perhaps TRBD1 as D (5 bases). This CDR3 comprises 14 residues. Germline lookup yields CDR1 ENHRY and CDR2 SYGVKD. V lost 10 bases to trimming and J lost 3 bases, with 18 bases between them. The CDR3 is CATFGGARDTEAFF. CDR3 sequence (DNA): TGTGCCACGTTCGGAGGGGCGCGAGACACTGAAGCTTTCTTT.

The chain has TRBV5-1 and TRBJ2-3, with 10 bases matching TRBD2. V gave up 4 bases and J gave up 1 base; unmatched junction bases: 3. Germline V gene sequence: CDR1 SGHRS, CDR2 YFSETQ. This CDR3 spans 15 amino acids. The CDR3, as DNA: TGCGCCAGCAGCCTCGGGACTAGCGGCACAGATACGCAGTATTTT. Its translation is CASSLGTSGTDTQYF.

The chain employs TRBV5-4 and TRBJ1-2; 12 bases map to TRBD1. The CDR3 totals 16 residues. CDR1 and CDR2 (germline): SGHNT, YYREEE (reference sequence). The V and J ends lost 4 bases and 4 bases, in that order; junction bases with no gene match: 8. CDR3 sequence: CASSKGQGAYGYGYTF. The CDR3 DNA sequence: TGTGCCAGCAGCAAGGGACAGGGGGCCTATGGCTATGGCTACACCTTC.

Here the CDR3 DNA reads TGTGCCAGCAGCTTATCCCCCGGGACAGGGTACAATGAGCAGTTCTTC. Translated, it gives CASSLSPGTGYNEQFF. The chain recombines TRBV7-6 with TRBJ2-1, with 9 bases fitting TRBD1. Trimming at V came to 2 bases and at J to 4 bases, leaving 6 bases not matched to a gene. CDR3 length: 16 residues. Germline CDR1 is SGHVS and CDR2 is FNYEAQ. Full variable domain (missing parts from reference TRBV7-6 and TRBJ2-1): GAGVSQSPRYKVTKRGQDVALRCDPISGHVSLYWYRQALGQGPEFLTYFNYEAQQDKSGLPNDRFSAERPEGSISTLTIQRTEQRDSAMYRCASSLSPGTGYNEQFFGPGTRLTVL.

The chain has TRBV5-1 and TRBJ1-3; D remains ambiguous. This CDR3 has 17 residues. Germline CDR1 is SGHRS and CDR2 is YFSETQ. V was clipped by 3 bases and J by 0 bases, with 16 bases between them. The CDR3 spells CASSSFTGAFSGNTIYF. Written as DNA, the CDR3 is TGCGCCAGCAGCTCCTTTACTGGCGCATTCTCTGGAAACACCATATATTTT. Full variable domain (outside the CDR3, taken from reference TRBV5-1 and TRBJ1-3): KAGVTQTPRYLIKTRGQQVTLSCSPISGHRSVSWYQQTPGQGLQFLFEYFSETQRNKGNFPGRFSGRQFSNSRSEMNVSTLELGDSALYLCASSSFTGAFSGNTIYFGEGSWLTVV.

This chain joins TRBV5-8 and TRBJ1-3; tentative D call: TRBD1 (5 bases). Trimming pared 2 bases from V and 0 bases from J, leaving 6 bases between. CDR1 SGHTS and CDR2 YDEGEE come from the germline V gene. This CDR3 has 14 residues. This CDR3 reads CASSFGGSGNTIYF. CDR3 nucleotides: TGTGCCAGCAGCTTCGGGGGCTCTGGAAACACCATATATTTT.

This clone has a single count. The rearrangement joins TRBV5-1 to TRBJ2-7; D is unclear. V lost 5 bases and J 2 bases, leaving 11 bases between the germline ends. The CDR3 covers 13 residues. The germline V gene encodes CDR1 SGHRS and CDR2 YFSETQ. CDR3 sequence (DNA): TGCGCCAGCAGTCTCTTCCCGGCCTACGAGCAGTACTTC. Its protein product is CASSLFPAYEQYF.

The V call is TRBV19, the J call TRBJ1-1; no clear D. Trimming removed 3 bases at V and 1 base at J, with 6 bases between. The CDR3 loop spans 13 amino acids. The germline CDR1 and CDR2 sequences are LNHDA and SQIVND (reference sequence). In DNA form, the CDR3 reads TGTGCCAGTAGTATTTCAGGGAACACTGAAGCTTTCTTT. Its protein product is CASSISGNTEAFF.

V usage is TRBV11-2 and J usage is TRBJ1-3; 9 bases align to TRBD1. Germline V gene sequence: CDR1 SGHAT, CDR2 FQNNGV. CDR3 length: 19 amino acids. V shed 1 base and J 0 bases; nucleotides not matched to a gene: 10. The CDR3 sequence is CASSLVPGQGPGSGNTIYF. The CDR3 DNA follows: TGTGCCAGCAGCTTAGTCCCGGGACAGGGACCAGGCTCTGGAAACACCATATATTTT.

In its sample, this clone was seen once. The chain has TRBV28 and TRBJ1-3, with D unclear. CDR3 size: 13 residues. CDR1 and CDR2 from the germline V gene are MDHEN and SYDVKM. Trimming took 10 bases from V and 5 from J, leaving 15 bases between them. CDR3 bases: TGTGCCACCACCGGGGAGGGCCGAAACACCATATATTTT. The encoded protein is CATTGEGRNTIYF. Full variable domain (missing parts from reference TRBV28 and TRBJ1-3): DVKVTQSSRYLVKRTGEKVFLECVQDMDHENMFWYRQDPGLGLRLIYFSYDVKMKEKGDIPEGYSVSREKKERFSLILESASTNQTSMYLCATTGEGRNTIYFGEGSWLTVV.

The V call is TRBV6-1, the J call TRBJ1-2; 10 bases map to TRBD1. Germline assignment: CDR1 MNHNS and CDR2 SASEGT. Trimming cost V 6 bases and J 7 bases; bases outside gene matches: 5. The CDR3 consists of 13 residues. The CDR3, as DNA: TGTGCCAGCAGACCGGGACAGGGGCCTGGCTACACCTTC. As protein: CASRPGQGPGYTF.

Only a few counts were recorded for this clone. This sequence joins TRBV9 and TRBJ1-2; the match to TRBD1 covers 8 bases. V lost 0 bases, J lost 4 bases, and 8 bases stayed unmatched. Germline CDR1 reads SGDLS; CDR2 reads YYNGEE. This CDR3 has 16 residues. The CDR3 here is CASSVGSQGAFYGYTF. The CDR3 DNA is TGTGCCAGCAGCGTAGGATCCCAGGGGGCCTTCTATGGCTACACCTTC.

The chain couples TRBV5-1 to TRBJ2-5; 8 nucleotides line up with TRBD2. Germline CDR1 reads SGHRS; CDR2 reads YFSETQ. The V gene end was trimmed by 4 bases and the J gene end by 5 bases; junction bases not matched to a gene: 4. There are 13 residues in the CDR3. This chain's CDR3 is CASSQKRGETQYF. The CDR3 region has the DNA TGCGCCAGCAGCCAAAAGCGGGGGGAGACCCAGTACTTC. The whole variable domain, remainder taken from reference TRBV5-1 and TRBJ2-5, is KAGVTQTPRYLIKTRGQQVTLSCSPISGHRSVSWYQQTPGQGLQFLFEYFSETQRNKGNFPGRFSGRQFSNSRSEMNVSTLELGDSALYLCASSQKRGETQYFGPGTRLLVL.

A word on this clone: This specimen includes other DNA sequences encoding the same CDR3. The chain links TRBV30 to TRBJ2-3; D gene uncertain. The CDR3 contains 11 residues. Deletions cut 2 bases from V and 2 bases from J, with 2 bases between. The germline V gene encodes CDR1 GTSNPN and CDR2 SVGIG (reference sequence). This CDR3 reads CAWSYTDTQYF. CDR3 nucleotides: TGTGCCTGGAGTTACACAGATACGCAGTATTTT.

The chain has TRBV7-8 and TRBJ1-3; no firm D call. The CDR3 length is 13 residues. Germline-derived CDR1 and CDR2 are SGHVS and FQNEAQ. V lost 3 bases to trimming and J lost 2 bases, with 5 bases between them. CDR3: CASSFSTGNTIYF. In DNA form, the CDR3 reads TGTGCCAGCAGCTTCTCTACTGGAAACACCATATATTTT.

The J gene is TRBJ2-3, the V gene TRBV29-1; the D is unclear. V gave up 7 bases and J gave up 0 bases, with 8 bases separating them. Germline CDR1 reads SQVTM; CDR2 reads ANQGSEA. The CDR3 contains 12 residues. Here the CDR3 DNA reads TGCAGCGCACGTTTTAGCACAGATACGCAGTATTTT. The encoded protein is CSARFSTDTQYF.

The genes are TRBV5-5 and TRBJ2-1; 7 bases are shared with TRBD2. This CDR3 contains 17 residues. Germline loops: CDR1 SGHKS, CDR2 YYEKEE (reference sequence). With 1 base clipped from V and 4 bases from J, the junction kept 11 bases outside the gene matches. CDR3 loop: CASSLSKRDLVYNEQFF. As DNA, the CDR3 is TGTGCCAGCAGCTTGTCGAAGCGGGATTTGGTGTACAATGAGCAGTTCTTC.

The chain has TRBV2 and TRBJ1-2; D perhaps matches TRBD1 (6 bases). Germline V lookup: CDR1 SNHLY, CDR2 FYNNEI. Trimming removed 4 bases at V and 4 bases at J, with 10 bases between. The CDR3 consists of 13 residues. CDR3 residues: CASSVDRLYGYTF. In DNA form, the CDR3 reads TGTGCCAGCAGTGTGGACAGACTCTATGGCTACACCTTC.

This clone was counted between two and nine times. The V and J genes are TRBV19 and TRBJ2-2; 8 bases align to TRBD1. The CDR3 runs to 14 residues. Germline assignment: CDR1 LNHDA and CDR2 SQIVND (reference sequence). V shed 3 bases and J 4 bases; nucleotides not matched to a gene: 1. CDR3 loop: CASSMGQATGELFF. The DNA of the CDR3 is TGTGCCAGTAGTATGGGACAGGCCACCGGGGAGCTGTTTTTT.

V gene TRBV11-2 combines with J gene TRBJ1-2, with a possible D match to TRBD1 (5 bases). The CDR3 covers 15 residues. CDR1 is SGHAT, CDR2 FQNNGV, per germline. V was pared by 0 bases and J by 8 bases, with 16 bases between. The CDR3 sequence: CASSLDFDSREGYTF. DNA for the CDR3: TGTGCCAGCAGCTTAGATTTTGACAGTAGAGAAGGCTACACCTTC.

V usage is TRBV27 and J usage is TRBJ1-2; 8 bases agree with TRBD1. Germline loops: CDR1 MNHEY, CDR2 SMNVEV (reference sequence). The CDR3 spans 14 residues. Germline trimming cut 5 bases from V and 4 bases from J; bases unmatched to any gene: 6. CDR3 protein: CASSQGAIGYGYTF. CDR3 nucleotides: TGTGCCAGCAGTCAGGGGGCAATAGGCTATGGCTACACCTTC.

The gene calls are TRBV7-8 and TRBJ1-1; D remains ambiguous. Germline values: CDR1 SGHVS, CDR2 FQNEAQ. The CDR3 has 14 amino acids. Trimming removed 8 bases from V and 0 bases from J, with 13 bases in between. Here the CDR3 reads CASGGRAMNTEAFF. CDR3 DNA: TGTGCCAGCGGAGGGAGGGCTATGAACACTGAAGCTTTCTTT.

The chain uses TRBV19 and TRBJ1-2; TRBD1 is a possible D gene (6 bases). Germline loops: CDR1 LNHDA, CDR2 SQIVND (reference sequence). The CDR3 totals 17 residues. V dropped 7 bases and J dropped 0 bases, with 21 bases sitting between them. CDR3 region: CASTPAGGVRSNYGYTF. The CDR3, as DNA: TGTGCCAGTACCCCGGCTGGGGGCGTTCGGTCTAACTATGGCTACACCTTC.

J is TRBJ1-5 and V is TRBV4-1, with no clear D. Trimming pared 1 base from V and 8 bases from J, leaving 21 bases between. Germline loops: CDR1 MGHRA, CDR2 YSYEKL. The CDR3 is made up of 17 amino acids. The DNA for the CDR3 is TGCGCCAGCAGCCAAGCCGACTTCGGGGAACCGCAGGAGCCCCAGCATTTT. The encoded protein is CASSQADFGEPQEPQHF.

V is TRBV9 and J is TRBJ1-2; TRBD1 is a possible D gene (5 bases). The CDR3 consists of 11 residues. Germline CDR1 SGDLS, CDR2 YYNGEE. Trimming shortened V by 6 bases and J by 7 bases, and 10 bases separated the two germline ends. The CDR3 is CASIVGGGYTF. The DNA of the CDR3 is TGTGCCAGCATCGTCGGGGGTGGCTACACCTTC.

The chain uses TRBV19 and TRBJ2-2; D remains ambiguous. V lost 7 bases, J lost 0 bases, and 9 bases lay in between. The CDR3 covers 14 residues. Germline V gene sequence: CDR1 LNHDA, CDR2 SQIVND (reference sequence). Here the CDR3 reads CASTQWSNTGELFF. In DNA, the CDR3 is TGTGCCAGTACCCAGTGGTCGAACACCGGGGAGCTGTTTTTT.

The chain recombines TRBV4-1 with TRBJ1-4, with 7 bases that match TRBD1. After removal of 5 bases from V and 8 bases from J, the junction contained 8 bases not matched to a gene. The CDR3 is made up of 14 amino acids. Germline V gives CDR1 MGHRA, CDR2 YSYEKL. CDR3 sequence: CASSYRQGREKLFF. Written as DNA, the CDR3 is TGCGCCAGCAGCTATCGACAGGGCCGCGAAAAACTGTTTTTT.

The rearrangement joins TRBV6-5 to TRBJ1-6; the D is unclear. V gave up 8 bases and J gave up 10 bases, with 18 bases separating them. The CDR3 is 14 residues long. Germline CDR1 reads MNHEY; CDR2 reads SVGAGI. CDR3 loop: CASSDRWTLSPLHF. The CDR3 DNA reads TGTGCCAGCTCCGATAGGTGGACTCTATCACCCCTCCACTTT.